The 8 T cell receptor beta chains listed next were all sequenced from one sample in a study of blood T cells in healthy people across ages. Next came a second PCR, run for about 6 to 12 cycles, which used a sample-barcoded 5' primer along with a J-beta primer mix. MiXCR, run by TCRdb on the 5' RACE reads, gives a single entry per CDR3 protein. The sample consists of about 570,000 distinct CDR3 sequences, 27% of them appearing once. Specimen: blood. The receptors derive from a woman aged 70-85 years in good health.

This clonotype was detected only a few times. This chain uses TRBV20-1 with TRBJ1-1; 8 positions agree with TRBD1. This CDR3 has 13 residues. V shed 1 base and J 11 bases; nucleotides not matched to a gene: 9. In germline, CDR1 is DFQATT, CDR2 SNEGSKA (reference sequence). In nucleotides, the CDR3 is TGCAGTGCTAGAGGAGCAGGGGGCGCCGTGGCTTTCTTT. Translation: CSARGAGGAVAFF.

Only a few counts were recorded for this clonotype. The CDR3 loop is CASRPGTMEETQYF. The CDR3 region has the DNA TGTGCCAGCAGACCCGGGACGATGGAAGAGACCCAGTACTTC. This chain connects TRBV2 to TRBJ2-5; D possibly matches TRBD1 or TRBD2 (5 bases each). The germline gives CDR1 SNHLY, CDR2 FYNNEI. This CDR3 spans 14 amino acids. The V end lost 6 bases, the J end lost 3 bases, and 14 bases lay between the germline ends.

V is TRBV9 and J is TRBJ1-1; 7 bases are a match to TRBD1. The CDR3 loop spans 16 amino acids. Per germline, CDR1 SGDLS and CDR2 YYNGEE. The V and J ends lost 4 bases and 3 bases, in that order; junction bases with no gene match: 12. The CDR3 spells CASSKTGEVYDTEAFF. CDR3 nucleotides: TGTGCCAGCAGCAAAACAGGGGAGGTCTATGACACTGAAGCTTTCTTT. Based on the CDR3 plus reference TRBV9 and TRBJ1-1, the full variable domain is DSGVTQTPKHLITATGQRVTLRCSPRSGDLSVYWYQQSLDQGLQFLIQYYNGEERAKGNILERFSAQQFPDLHSELNLSSLELGDSALYFCASSKTGEVYDTEAFFGQGTRLTVV.

This chain joins TRBV4-1 and TRBJ2-2; 8 bases line up with TRBD1. V gave up 3 bases and J gave up 4 bases; unmatched junction bases: 10. The CDR3 contains 17 residues. Germline CDR1 is MGHRA and CDR2 is YSYEKL. The CDR3 sequence is CASSQEDRAWGTGELFF. The CDR3, as DNA: TGCGCCAGCAGCCAGGAGGACAGGGCTTGGGGCACCGGGGAGCTGTTTTTT.

This clonotype was observed a single time. The rearrangement joins TRBV12-3 or TRBV12-4 to TRBJ2-2; TRBD2 is a possible D gene (5 bases). This CDR3 region has 15 residues. V lost 7 bases to trimming and J lost 0 bases, with 12 bases between them. The chain's CDR3 is CASTHQAANTGELFF. The CDR3 DNA reads TGTGCCAGCACCCACCAAGCGGCGAACACCGGGGAGCTGTTTTTT.

This chain connects TRBV4-2 to TRBJ2-3; the D gene is possibly TRBD2 (7 bases). This CDR3 has 18 residues. Trimming pared 1 base from V and 1 base from J, leaving 18 bases between. CDR1 is LGHNA and CDR2 is YNFKEQ in the germline V gene. CDR3 DNA: TGTGCCAGCAGCCAAGGGGACCAGAGGGGGGGCGGCACAGATACGCAGTATTTT. Translation gives CASSQGDQRGGGTDTQYF.

This clonotype was observed a few times. V is TRBV5-1 and J is TRBJ2-5; D assignment may be TRBD1 or TRBD2 (5 bases each). The V gene's germline CDR1 is SGHRS and CDR2 YFSETQ. V lost 6 bases and J lost 4, with 19 bases in between. This CDR3 comprises 15 residues. The CDR3 reads CASIPVPGTGETQYF. CDR3 nucleotides: TGCGCCAGCATCCCTGTACCCGGGACCGGAGAGACCCAGTACTTC.

This clonotype was counted only a few times. The V and J genes are TRBV28 and TRBJ1-2; D is possibly TRBD1 (6 bases). Germline V gene lookup returns CDR1 MDHEN and CDR2 SYDVKM. This CDR3 is 15 amino acids long. The V end was cut by 3 bases, the J end by 4 bases, with 15 bases between. CDR3 bases: TGTGCCAGCAGTTTGACGCAGGGGTTGGGCTATGGCTACACCTTC. Protein sequence: CASSLTQGLGYGYTF.